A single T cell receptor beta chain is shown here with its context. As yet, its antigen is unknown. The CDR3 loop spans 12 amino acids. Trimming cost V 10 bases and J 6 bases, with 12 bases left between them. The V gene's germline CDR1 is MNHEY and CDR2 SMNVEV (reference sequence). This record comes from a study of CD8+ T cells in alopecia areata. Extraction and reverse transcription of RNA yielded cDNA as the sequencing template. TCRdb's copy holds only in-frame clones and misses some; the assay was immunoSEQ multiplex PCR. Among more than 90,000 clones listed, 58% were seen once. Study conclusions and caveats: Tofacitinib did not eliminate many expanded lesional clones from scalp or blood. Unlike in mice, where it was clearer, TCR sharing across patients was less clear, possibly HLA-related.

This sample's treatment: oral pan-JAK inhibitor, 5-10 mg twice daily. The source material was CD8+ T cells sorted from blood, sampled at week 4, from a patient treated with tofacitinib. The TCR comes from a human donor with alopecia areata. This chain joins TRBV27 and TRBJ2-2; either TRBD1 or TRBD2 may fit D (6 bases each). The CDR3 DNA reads TGTGCCACCCGAGGGGGGTCCGGGGAGCTGTTTTTT. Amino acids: CATRGGSGELFF.